These 28 T cell receptor beta chains share one sample of origin, sequenced in a study of memory CD4+ T cells and cytomegalovirus serostatus. The sort gate was single viable CD3+CD4+CD8-CD45RO+ cells for memory CD4+ T cells. Assay used: immunoSEQ multiplex PCR; TCRdb lists only in-frame clones, some missing. The sample records tens of thousands of clones, approximately 78% being singletons. The sequencing input was memory CD4+ T cells from blood. These TCRs come from an adult in good health and CMV-seronegative.

J is TRBJ1-4 and V is TRBV18; no reliable D call. Germline V CDR1 and CDR2: KGHSH, LQKENI. This CDR3 contains 11 residues. The ends were cut back, 5 bases at V and 8 bases at J, with 6 bases in the middle. The CDR3 DNA reads TGTGCCAGCTCAGCCAGAGAAAAACTGTTTTTT. Amino acids: CASSAREKLFF.

The rearrangement uses TRBV21-1 and TRBJ2-5; the DNA was not compared with TRBD2, the D call given in the table. TRBV21-1 is termed a pseudogene. This CDR3 comprises 13 residues. CDR3 sequence reads: CASSKGGVETQYF. The CDR3 nucleotides are TGTGCCAGCAGCAAAGGCGGCGTTGAGACCCAGTACTTC.

V is TRBV6-1 and J is TRBJ1-1, with 7 bases identical to TRBD1. The V segment lost 6 bases and the J segment 5 bases; nucleotides outside the gene matches: 12. This CDR3 has 15 amino acids. CDR1 MNHNS and CDR2 SASEGT come from the germline V gene. The CDR3 nucleotides read TGTGCCAGCAGGGATACAGGGGATGGTAGGACTGAAGCTTTCTTT. Protein product: CASRDTGDGRTEAFF.

The V call is TRBV5-6, the J call TRBJ2-3; TRBD1 aligns across 9 bases. CDR3 length: 14 amino acids. Germline trimming cut 2 bases from V and 5 bases from J; bases unmatched to any gene: 3. CDR1 SGHDT and CDR2 YYEEEE come from the germline V gene. CDR3 amino acids: CASSFGTGRDTQYF. The CDR3 nucleotides read TGTGCCAGCAGCTTTGGGACAGGGAGAGATACGCAGTATTTT.

J is TRBJ1-1 and V is TRBV7-9; tentatively, D is TRBD1 (5 bases). Trimming removed 3 bases at V and 0 bases at J, with 5 bases between. The CDR3 has 13 amino acids. Germline CDR1 and CDR2: SEHNR and FQNEAQ (reference sequence). The CDR3 bases are TGTGCCAGCAGCTTGACAGTGAACACTGAAGCTTTCTTT. It yields the protein CASSLTVNTEAFF.

This chain joins TRBV6-6 and TRBJ2-6; D is unresolved. The germline gives CDR1 MNHNY, CDR2 SVGAGI (reference sequence). Trimming removed 6 bases at V and 4 bases at J, with 16 bases between. There are 16 residues in the CDR3. As DNA, the CDR3 is TGTGCCAGCAGACTCAATCCAGTCCCAGGGGCCAACGTCCTGACTTTC. Translated: CASRLNPVPGANVLTF.

The CDR3 bases are TGTGCCAGCAGCCTGATAGCGGGAGGGCCTAGCACAGATACGCAGTATTTT. Its protein is CASSLIAGGPSTDTQYF. The chain is built from TRBV7-8 and TRBJ2-3, with 11 nucleotides matching TRBD2. The germline V gene has CDR1 SGHVS and CDR2 FQNEAQ. The length of the CDR3 is 17 residues. Unmatched junction bases numbered 7, after V lost 5 bases and J lost 0 bases.

This clone was seen just once. The rearrangement links TRBV6-5 to TRBJ1-6; D is ambiguous. The CDR3 covers 16 residues. CDR1 and CDR2 from the germline V gene are MNHEY and SVGAGI. The germline V and J ends were trimmed by 2 bases and 0 bases, with 8 bases remaining between them. The CDR3 sequence is CASSYAESSYNSPLHF. Here the CDR3 DNA reads TGTGCCAGCAGTTACGCAGAGAGCTCCTATAATTCACCCCTCCACTTT.

The J gene is TRBJ2-3, the V gene TRBV6-1; TRBD2 aligns across 8 bases. V shed 0 bases and J 2 bases; nucleotides not matched to a gene: 1. The CDR3 sequence is 15 residues long. Per germline, CDR1 MNHNS and CDR2 SASEGT. Written as DNA, the CDR3 is TGTGCCAGCAGTGAAGCTAGCGGGGTCACAGATACGCAGTATTTT. Residues: CASSEASGVTDTQYF.

The gene calls are TRBV6-5 and TRBJ1-6; the D gene is possibly TRBD1 (6 bases). In germline, CDR1 is MNHEY, CDR2 SVGAGI. Trimming took 9 bases from V and 3 from J, leaving 15 bases between them. The CDR3 length is 15 residues. The CDR3 here is CASNRRDNYNSPLHF. DNA for the CDR3: TGTGCCAGTAACCGCCGGGACAACTATAATTCACCCCTCCACTTT.

This clone was seen a handful of times. CDR3 nucleotides: TGTGCCAGCAGCTTATCGGGATACGAGCAGTACTTC. As protein: CASSLSGYEQYF. V is TRBV11-2 and J is TRBJ2-7; tentative D call: TRBD2 (5 bases). Trimming took 2 bases from V and 4 from J, leaving 6 bases between them. The CDR3 length is 12 residues. Germline V gene data show CDR1 as SGHAT and CDR2 as FQNNGV.

The genes are TRBV7-9 and TRBJ1-5; perhaps TRBD1 as D (6 bases). CDR3 size: 16 residues. With 1 base removed from V and 0 bases from J, the gap between germline ends came to 10 bases. Germline V gives CDR1 SEHNR, CDR2 FQNEAQ (reference sequence). This CDR3 is CASSLEQGLSNQPQHF. CDR3 coding DNA: TGTGCCAGCAGCTTAGAACAGGGACTTAGCAATCAGCCCCAGCATTTT. The whole variable domain, filled in from reference TRBV7-9 and TRBJ1-5, reads DTGVSQNPRHKITKRGQNVTFRCDPISEHNRLYWYRQTLGQGPEFLTYFQNEAQLEKSRLLSDRFSAERPKGSFSTLEIQRTEQGDSAMYLCASSLEQGLSNQPQHFGDGTRLSIL.

The V and J genes are TRBV4-2 and TRBJ1-4, with TRBD1 matching over 7 bases. From germline, CDR1 is LGHNA and CDR2 YNFKEQ. J lost 5 bases, V lost 1 base, and 7 bases had no gene match. The CDR3 has 16 amino acids. The CDR3 bases are TGTGCCAGCAGCCAAGGGGTCGGGACAGAGAATGAAAAACTGTTTTTT. The encoded protein is CASSQGVGTENEKLFF.

The J gene is TRBJ1-1, the V gene TRBV15; weak D call: TRBD1 (5 bases). The V gene's germline CDR1 is LNHNV and CDR2 YYDKDF (reference sequence). V lost 5 bases and J lost 5, with 15 bases in between. The CDR3 contains 14 residues. CDR3 DNA sequence: TGTGCCACCAGCCACCGGGGCAGAGATACTGAAGCTTTCTTT. Its translation: CATSHRGRDTEAFF.

J is TRBJ1-1 and V is TRBV9; D uncertain. The V end lost 4 bases, the J end lost 3 bases, and 19 bases lay between the germline ends. CDR3 length: 16 amino acids. Germline CDR1 reads SGDLS; CDR2 reads YYNGEE. CDR3 amino acids: CASSPRFEYVDTEAFF. The CDR3 nucleotides are TGTGCCAGCAGCCCCAGGTTTGAATACGTCGACACTGAAGCTTTCTTT.

To note about this clone: Other DNA variants within this sample encode the same CDR3. The chain couples TRBV19 to TRBJ1-1; 7 bases fit TRBD1. The CDR3 contains 14 residues. J lost 0 bases, V lost 3 bases, and 1 base had no gene match. Germline V lookup: CDR1 LNHDA, CDR2 SQIVND (reference sequence). The CDR3: CASSIGTVNTEAFF. The CDR3, as DNA: TGTGCCAGTAGTATCGGGACAGTGAACACTGAAGCTTTCTTT.

V gene TRBV6-6 combines with J gene TRBJ1-2; 11 positions agree with TRBD1. The V gene end was trimmed by 6 bases and the J gene end by 8 bases; junction bases not matched to a gene: 11. The CDR3 has 15 residues. Germline assignment: CDR1 MNHNY and CDR2 SVGAGI (reference sequence). The CDR3 loop is CASSPPGTGGWGYTF. The DNA of the CDR3 is TGTGCCAGCAGCCCCCCCGGGACAGGGGGATGGGGCTACACCTTC.

This rearrangement joins TRBV19 to TRBJ1-4, with 10 bases that match TRBD1. Germline trimming cut 9 bases from V and 6 bases from J; bases unmatched to any gene: 7. This CDR3 spans 14 amino acids. Germline V gives CDR1 LNHDA, CDR2 SQIVND (reference sequence). The CDR3 DNA follows: TGTGCCAGCTGGGACAGGGGAGGGGATGAAAAACTGTTTTTT. This sequence encodes CASWDRGGDEKLFF. Using reference TRBV19 and TRBJ1-4 for the parts outside the CDR3, the full variable domain is DGGITQSPKYLFRKEGQNVTLSCEQNLNHDAMYWYRQDPGQGLRLIYYSQIVNDFQKGDIAEGYSVSREKKESFPLTVTSAQKNPTAFYLCASWDRGGDEKLFFGSGTQLSVL.

The CDR3 DNA follows: TGTGCCAGCAGCCAGCAACAGGGTTATGAAAAACTGTTTTTT. Translating gives CASSQQQGYEKLFF. The chain combines TRBV5-6 with TRBJ1-4; possibly TRBD1 for D (6 bases). This CDR3 contains 14 residues. Between the trimmed V and J ends, which lost 4 bases and 6 bases, there was a span of 13 bases. CDR1 SGHDT and CDR2 YYEEEE come from the germline V gene.

V and J are TRBV6-6 and TRBJ2-5; TRBD2 matches at 7 bases. This CDR3 comprises 16 residues. Germline V gene sequence: CDR1 MNHNY, CDR2 SVGAGI (reference sequence). The V gene end was trimmed by 0 bases and the J gene end by 2 bases; junction bases not matched to a gene: 6. This chain's CDR3 is CASSYSRLALQETQYF. CDR3 sequence (DNA): TGTGCCAGCAGTTACTCGAGACTAGCTCTACAAGAGACCCAGTACTTC.

V gene TRBV14 combines with J gene TRBJ2-1, with 8 bases matching TRBD2. Germline CDR1 reads SGHDN; CDR2 reads FVKESK. CDR3 length: 18 residues. J gave up 4 bases and V 7 bases, and 18 bases lay outside the gene matches. The CDR3 bases are TGTGCCAGCACGGGACAAGATCCTAGCGGGCCTCTATACAATGAGCAGTTCTTC. This codes for CASTGQDPSGPLYNEQFF.

The J gene is TRBJ1-2, the V gene TRBV5-1; D remains unclear. CDR1 is SGHRS and CDR2 is YFSETQ in the germline V gene. V lost 7 bases to trimming and J lost 2 bases, with 15 bases between them. The CDR3 spans 14 residues. DNA of the CDR3: TGCGCCAGCTCAGAAACGGGAGAAAACTATGGCTACACCTTC. Encoded protein: CASSETGENYGYTF.

In its sample, this clone was seen a few times. V is TRBV6-5 and J is TRBJ1-2; D is undetermined. The CDR3 runs 14 residues. Deletions cut 5 bases from V and 8 bases from J, with 18 bases between. Germline loops: CDR1 MNHEY, CDR2 SVGAGI. CDR3 in amino acids: CASSLRPILYGYTF. DNA of the CDR3: TGTGCCAGCAGTCTACGGCCAATTCTCTACGGCTACACCTTC.

The CDR3 sequence: CAWKGRGGGASITEAFF. DNA of the CDR3: TGTGCCTGGAAAGGCCGAGGTGGAGGGGCGTCCATCACTGAAGCTTTCTTT. The chain carries TRBV30 and TRBJ1-1; perhaps TRBD1 as D (5 bases). Deletions cut 4 bases from V and 4 bases from J, with 25 bases between. The CDR3 is 17 residues long. Germline CDR1 GTSNPN, CDR2 SVGIG (reference sequence). The complete variable domain, with remaining parts taken from reference TRBV30 and TRBJ1-1, reads SQTIHQWPATLVQPVGSPLSLECTVEGTSNPNLYWYRQAAGRGLQLLFYSVGIGQISSEVPQNLSASRPQDRQFILSSKKLLLSDSGFYLCAWKGRGGGASITEAFFGQGTRLTVV.

The CDR3 protein is CASSLGRTTIYTADTQYF. The DNA of the CDR3 is TGTGCCAGCAGCTTGGGGCGCACGACAATATATACGGCAGATACGCAGTATTTT. The J gene is TRBJ2-3, the V gene TRBV7-9, with D tentatively TRBD1 (5 bases). Germline assignment: CDR1 SEHNR and CDR2 FQNEAQ (reference sequence). V lost 3 bases and J lost 4, with 23 bases in between. The CDR3 sequence is 18 residues long.

The V gene is TRBV5-6, the J gene TRBJ2-5; a weak D match, TRBD1 (6 bases). V lost 4 bases, J lost 3 bases, and 16 bases lay in between. The germline V gene encodes CDR1 SGHDT and CDR2 YYEEEE. The CDR3 contains 15 residues. The CDR3 sequence: CASSLTHRAKETQYF. DNA of the CDR3: TGTGCCAGCAGCCTGACCCACAGGGCAAAAGAGACCCAGTACTTC. Combining the CDR3 with reference TRBV5-6 and TRBJ2-5 gives the whole variable domain DAGVTQSPTHLIKTRGQQVTLRCSPKSGHDTVSWYQQALGQGPQFIFQYYEEEERQRGNFPDRFSGHQFPNYSSELNVNALLLGDSALYLCASSLTHRAKETQYFGPGTRLLVL.

V is TRBV19 and J is TRBJ2-6, with 7 bases that match TRBD2. The germline V gene has CDR1 LNHDA and CDR2 SQIVND (reference sequence). The CDR3 length is 19 residues. Germline trimming cut 3 bases from V and 0 bases from J; bases unmatched to any gene: 11. This chain's CDR3 is CASSMGRGGKSSGANVLTF. The CDR3 DNA reads as TGTGCCAGTAGTATGGGTCGGGGAGGGAAGAGCTCTGGGGCCAACGTCCTGACTTTC.

The chain couples TRBV30 to TRBJ1-2; D gene uncertain. Trimming cost V 5 bases and J 2 bases, with 12 bases left between them. This CDR3 has 13 residues. Per germline, CDR1 GTSNPN and CDR2 SVGIG (reference sequence). CDR3 sequence reads: CAWEGGQNYGYTF. CDR3 DNA sequence: TGTGCCTGGGAGGGTGGGCAGAACTATGGCTACACCTTC.